The 30 T cell receptor beta chains presented below share a single source sample, sequenced in a study of long-term antiretroviral therapy in people with HIV. Run at survey level, the immunoSEQ assay was version v3.0. The table came from immunoSEQ multiplex PCR; TCRdb's copy has only in-frame clones and leaves some out. The sample has around 26,000 clones, more than 65% seen once. Material: unsorted PBMCs, obtained 1.1 years before starting antiretroviral therapy. The receptors derive from a woman aged 25 to 39 with HIV.

This sequence joins TRBV29-1 and TRBJ1-1; maybe TRBD1 (6 bases). Deletions cut 3 bases from V and 4 bases from J, with 15 bases between. The germline CDR1 and CDR2 sequences are SQVTM and ANQGSEA. There are 14 residues in the CDR3. DNA of the CDR3: TGCAGCGTTGAGGTGGGGGCCGTTGGCACTGAAGCTTTCTTT. Amino acid sequence: CSVEVGAVGTEAFF.

This sequence joins TRBV5-4 and TRBJ2-5, with D unclear. Germline values: CDR1 SGHNT, CDR2 YYREEE (reference sequence). V was trimmed by 3 bases and J by 5 bases, leaving 11 bases between them. This CDR3 has 13 amino acids. The CDR3 nucleotides are TGTGCCAGCAGCTCGGTCGTGGAGGAGACCCAGTACTTC. This sequence encodes CASSSVVEETQYF.

The CDR3 loop is CASSGGTVPDYGYTF. The DNA of the CDR3 is TGTGCCAGCAGCGGTGGGACAGTCCCTGACTATGGCTACACCTTC. V usage is TRBV5-5 and J usage is TRBJ1-2, with 7 bases identical to TRBD1. CDR1 SGHKS and CDR2 YYEKEE come from the germline V gene (reference sequence). CDR3 length: 15 amino acids. Trimming cost V 4 bases and J 3 bases; bases outside gene matches: 9.

This chain joins TRBV29-1 and TRBJ2-2; D is unresolved. Germline CDR1 and CDR2: SQVTM and ANQGSEA. The CDR3 has 17 residues. V shed 7 bases and J shed 3 bases, with 24 bases lying between them. The CDR3 loop reads CSASITGSWQYTGELFF. DNA of the CDR3: TGCAGCGCTTCAATCACCGGGTCGTGGCAGTACACCGGGGAGCTGTTTTTT.

This clone was observed a few times. The DNA of the CDR3 is TGTGCCAGCAGCTTAGCTGGACTGGATGGCTACACCTTC. Translated: CASSLAGLDGYTF. The chain has TRBV11-2 and TRBJ1-2; unclear D gene. CDR1 is SGHAT and CDR2 is FQNNGV in the germline V gene. V shed 1 base and J shed 6 bases, with 9 bases lying between them. CDR3 length: 13 amino acids.

The genes are TRBV27 and TRBJ2-7; D might be TRBD2 (6 bases). V was cut by 6 bases and J by 1 base, with 19 bases left in between. Germline V gives CDR1 MNHEY, CDR2 SMNVEV (reference sequence). The CDR3 sequence is 16 residues long. The CDR3 reads CASSHASGGRSYEQYV. The CDR3 DNA reads TGTGCCAGCAGCCACGCCTCCGGGGGTAGGTCCTACGAGCAGTACGTC.

This clone has more than one count but fewer than ten. The CDR3, as DNA: TGTGCCAGCAGTACAGCTAACTATGGCTACACCTTC. It is translated as CASSTANYGYTF. The rearrangement joins TRBV2 to TRBJ1-2; D remains unclear. Germline CDR1 and CDR2: SNHLY and FYNNEI. Trimming shortened V by 5 bases and J by 0 bases, and 4 bases separated the two germline ends. The CDR3 is 12 amino acids.

In DNA form, the CDR3 reads TGTGCCAGCAGCAAAGGGGCCGGGGAGCTGTTTTTT. This gives the protein CASSKGAGELFF. V is TRBV9 and J is TRBJ2-2; TRBD1 might be the D (5 bases). Germline CDR1 and CDR2: SGDLS and YYNGEE. V dropped 4 bases and J dropped 6 bases, with 7 bases sitting between them. The CDR3 runs to 12 residues.

The J gene is TRBJ1-2, the V gene TRBV18, with TRBD1 as a possible D gene (5 bases). The germline V and J ends were trimmed by 2 bases and 8 bases, with 6 bases remaining between them. This CDR3 comprises 11 residues. Germline CDR1 and CDR2: KGHSH and LQKENI. The CDR3 sequence: CASSPGGGYTF. DNA for the CDR3: TGTGCCAGCTCACCAGGGGGAGGCTACACCTTC.

V is TRBV7-7 and J is TRBJ2-7; D may be TRBD1 or TRBD2 (5 bases each). The CDR3 sequence is 13 residues long. With 3 bases removed from V and 0 bases from J, the gap between germline ends came to 6 bases. Germline V gene data show CDR1 as SSHAT and CDR2 as FNYEAQ (reference sequence). CDR3 loop: CASSLGPSYEQYV. The DNA of the CDR3 is TGTGCCAGCAGCTTGGGACCCTCCTACGAGCAGTACGTC.

This rearrangement joins TRBV27 to TRBJ1-2, with D hard to call. The CDR3 contains 13 residues. CDR1 and CDR2 (germline): MNHEY, SMNVEV (reference sequence). Trimming took 7 bases from V and 3 from J, leaving 12 bases between them. In nucleotides, the CDR3 is TGTGCCAGCAAGGAGCAGACTCACTATGGCTACACCTTC. It encodes CASKEQTHYGYTF.

The J gene is TRBJ2-2, the V gene TRBV30; 9 positions match TRBD1. Germline CDR1 is GTSNPN and CDR2 is SVGIG (reference sequence). The J segment lost 0 bases and the V segment lost 2 bases, leaving 4 bases of the junction unmatched. There are 16 residues in the CDR3. DNA of the CDR3: TGTGCCTGGAGTTCTGGGACAGGGTCGAACACCGGGGAGCTGTTTTTT. The encoded protein is CAWSSGTGSNTGELFF.

The rearrangement links TRBV5-6 to TRBJ1-2; unclear D gene. Trimming pared 5 bases from V and 5 bases from J, leaving 19 bases between. Germline V gene sequence: CDR1 SGHDT, CDR2 YYEEEE. This CDR3 contains 15 residues. The CDR3 region is CASSERARSDYGYTF. CDR3 nucleotides: TGTGCCAGCAGTGAAAGAGCCAGGTCGGATTATGGCTACACCTTC.

The rearrangement uses TRBV5-1 and TRBJ2-5; unclear D gene. CDR3 length equals 17 residues. Trimming left V 5 bases short and J 0 bases short, with 20 bases between. Germline CDR1 is SGHRS and CDR2 is YFSETQ. The CDR3 bases are TGCGCCAGCAGACCCTCAGTTCAAACCTCTAACCAAGAGACCCAGTACTTC. Encoded protein: CASRPSVQTSNQETQYF.

The chain is built from TRBV10-3 and TRBJ2-1; TRBD1 is a possible D gene (6 bases). The CDR3 has 13 amino acids. Trimming took 10 bases from V and 6 from J, leaving 16 bases between them. Germline lookup yields CDR1 ENHRY and CDR2 SYGVKD. In DNA form, the CDR3 reads TGTGCCACTTCGTCAGGGGTCGGCAATGAGCAGTTCTTC. Translated, it gives CATSSGVGNEQFF.

The rearrangement joins TRBV2 to TRBJ1-3, with TRBD1 matching over 7 bases. Losses at the gene ends were 6 bases for V and 4 bases for J; bases not matched to a gene: 12. The CDR3 runs to 16 residues. The germline V gene encodes CDR1 SNHLY and CDR2 FYNNEI. The DNA for the CDR3 is TGTGCCAGCAGAGCCCCAGGGGGAGCACGCGGAAACACCATATATTTT. Its protein product is CASRAPGGARGNTIYF.

The gene calls are TRBV13 and TRBJ1-1; D remains ambiguous. The CDR3 has 16 residues. CDR1 and CDR2 (germline): PRHDT, FYEKMQ (reference sequence). With 5 bases removed from V and 2 bases from J, the gap between germline ends came to 18 bases. The CDR3 is CASSNRVGRVNTEAFF. CDR3 coding DNA: TGTGCCAGCAGCAACCGAGTAGGGAGGGTTAACACTGAAGCTTTCTTT.

This clone was detected a few times. The chain links TRBV2 to TRBJ1-5; D gene uncertain. V lost 2 bases and J lost 1, with 6 bases in between. The germline V gene encodes CDR1 SNHLY and CDR2 FYNNEI. The CDR3 totals 14 residues. The CDR3 loop is CASSERRSNQPQHF. The CDR3 nucleotides are TGTGCCAGCAGTGAACGTAGGAGCAATCAGCCCCAGCATTTT.

This chain joins TRBV10-2 and TRBJ1-1, with D tentatively TRBD1 (5 bases). The CDR3 sequence is 12 residues long. With 3 bases removed from V and 4 bases from J, the gap between germline ends came to 6 bases. Germline V gene lookup returns CDR1 WSHSY and CDR2 SAAADI. CDR3 in DNA: TGCGCCAGCAGTGACGGGACCACTGAAGCTTTCTTT. Translating gives CASSDGTTEAFF.

The J gene is TRBJ2-1, the V gene TRBV7-3, with a possible D match to TRBD1 (6 bases). This CDR3 spans 14 amino acids. CDR1 is SGHTA and CDR2 is FQGTGA in the germline V gene. V lost 6 bases to trimming and J lost 3 bases, with 12 bases between them. The CDR3 sequence is CASRIDRNYNEQFF. The CDR3 DNA follows: TGTGCCAGCAGGATCGACAGGAACTACAATGAGCAGTTCTTC.

The CDR3 DNA follows: TGTGCCAGCGGCCATGGAGGGGGAGTGACCGGGGAGCTGTTTTTT. Translation gives CASGHGGGVTGELFF. The chain employs TRBV5-4 and TRBJ2-2; D tentatively reads TRBD1 or TRBD2 (6 bases each). The germline V gene has CDR1 SGHNT and CDR2 YYREEE (reference sequence). V was clipped by 7 bases and J by 5 bases, with 18 bases between them. There are 15 residues in the CDR3.

This chain's CDR3 is CASSDPPELGTGYTEAFF. The DNA of the CDR3 is TGTGCCAGCAGCGATCCGCCAGAGTTGGGGACAGGATACACTGAAGCTTTCTTT. This chain joins TRBV9 and TRBJ1-1, with 8 bases identical to TRBD1. Germline CDR1 is SGDLS and CDR2 is YYNGEE. This CDR3 has 18 residues. The J segment lost 3 bases and the V segment lost 3 bases, leaving 16 bases of the junction unmatched.

The V and J genes are TRBV30 and TRBJ1-1; D ambiguous. Trimming pared 0 bases from V and 7 bases from J, leaving 9 bases between. Germline-derived CDR1 and CDR2 are GTSNPN and SVGIG (reference sequence). This CDR3 is built from 12 residues. The CDR3 region is CAWSVMAGEAFF. CDR3 DNA sequence: TGTGCCTGGAGTGTAATGGCGGGTGAAGCTTTCTTT.

This chain links TRBV5-1 with TRBJ1-6; 8 nucleotides align to TRBD1. V shed 0 bases and J 10 bases; nucleotides not matched to a gene: 9. From germline, CDR1 is SGHRS and CDR2 YFSETQ. This CDR3 is built from 16 residues. CDR3 DNA: TGCGCCAGCAGCTTGGGACGGACAGGGACCTGGTCACCCCTCCACTTT. Residues: CASSLGRTGTWSPLHF.

V is TRBV5-4 and J is TRBJ1-2; tentative D call: TRBD1 (5 bases). The germline V gene encodes CDR1 SGHNT and CDR2 YYREEE (reference sequence). V dropped 0 bases and J dropped 4 bases, with 10 bases sitting between them. The CDR3 loop spans 14 amino acids. DNA for the CDR3: TGTGCCAGCAGCTTGGTAGGGGTATCCTATGGCTACACCTTC. As protein: CASSLVGVSYGYTF.

The genes are TRBV30 and TRBJ1-3, with 8 bases aligning to TRBD1. V shed 2 bases and J 0 bases; nucleotides not matched to a gene: 9. CDR1 and CDR2 (germline): GTSNPN, SVGIG (reference sequence). The length of the CDR3 is 17 residues. CDR3 DNA sequence: TGTGCCTGGAGTTCGCTTTCTACAGGGGGCTCTGGAAACACCATATATTTT. Its translation is CAWSSLSTGGSGNTIYF.

This chain links TRBV9 with TRBJ2-1; 8 nucleotides align to TRBD1. V was clipped by 3 bases and J by 12 bases; unmatched bases: 5. The CDR3 has 12 amino acids. Germline CDR1 and CDR2: SGDLS and YYNGEE. This chain's CDR3 is CASSGGQDGQFF. The CDR3 DNA reads as TGTGCCAGCAGCGGGGGACAGGATGGGCAGTTCTTC.

V gene TRBV6-1 combines with J gene TRBJ2-3; a weak D match, TRBD2 (6 bases). The CDR3 is made up of 15 amino acids. The V and J ends lost 1 base and 0 bases respectively, with 8 bases between them. Germline V gene lookup returns CDR1 MNHNS and CDR2 SASEGT. The CDR3 DNA reads as TGTGCCAGCAGTGAAGTAGGGACTAGCACAGATACGCAGTATTTT. It encodes CASSEVGTSTDTQYF.

V gene TRBV5-6 combines with J gene TRBJ2-1; D tentatively fits TRBD1 or TRBD2 (5 bases each). Trimming stripped 4 bases from V and 10 bases from J, with 12 bases between. Germline lookup yields CDR1 SGHDT and CDR2 YYEEEE. CDR3 length equals 12 residues. CDR3 region: CASSLGENEQFF. Here the CDR3 DNA reads TGTGCCAGCAGCCTGGGGGAAAACGAGCAGTTCTTC.

The V and J genes are TRBV5-1 and TRBJ2-3, with 9 bases identical to TRBD1. The CDR3 is 16 residues long. V dropped 6 bases and J dropped 3; count of bases not matched to a gene: 11. Germline CDR1 SGHRS, CDR2 YFSETQ. The CDR3 reads CASTLGGQGRTDTQYF. CDR3 in DNA: TGCGCCAGCACCCTGGGGGGACAGGGTAGGACAGATACGCAGTATTTT.